The 5 T cell receptor beta chains below all came from one sample that was sequenced in a study of human T cells and chemical hapten exposure. The time point here: healthy volunteer bleed at 2 weeks. Sequencing started from total RNA isolated from unfractionated whole blood. TCRdb reprocessed the RACE reads with MiXCR, giving one entry per CDR3 protein. The sample carries about 47,000 distinct CDR3 sequences, 4% to 4.5% recorded once. The material sequenced was whole blood. All receptors come from a human donor in good health. Some clones in this sample may be carry-over from other donors' samples.

A few counts support this clonotype. The V and J genes are TRBV7-2 and TRBJ2-7; the D gene is possibly TRBD2 (7 bases). The V gene's germline CDR1 is SGHTA and CDR2 FQGNSA. Trimming shortened V by 6 bases and J by 11 bases, and 29 bases separated the two germline ends. The CDR3 has 16 residues. The CDR3 bases are TGTGCCAGCAGTTTCCTTCCCCAGGGGAGCGGGGAGTCAGAGTACTTC. Its translation is CASSFLPQGSGESEYF.

This clonotype occurred many times. The J gene is TRBJ2-3, the V gene TRBV21-1. TRBV21-1 is tagged as a pseudogene. The length of the CDR3 is 13 residues. The CDR3 coding sequence is TGTGCCAGCAGCCTCTGGGATTCAGATACGCAGTATTTT. It specifies CASSLWDSDTQYF.

The table lists this clonotype with many counts. The chain links TRBV20-1 to TRBJ2-1; TRBD2 matches 13 bases. This CDR3 is built from 14 residues. In germline, CDR1 is DFQATT, CDR2 SNEGSKA (reference sequence). Trimming took 8 bases from V and 7 from J; bases not matched to a gene: 8. CDR3 sequence: CSTGLAGVRNEQFF. The DNA of the CDR3 is TGCAGTACCGGACTAGCGGGAGTGAGAAATGAGCAGTTCTTC.

This clonotype came up many times. The chain combines TRBV5-5 with TRBJ1-6; TRBD1 might be the D (6 bases). CDR1 SGHKS and CDR2 YYEKEE come from the germline V gene (reference sequence). Trimming removed 3 bases from V and 7 bases from J, with 14 bases in between. This CDR3 is built from 15 residues. CDR3 protein: CASSSTGTRNSPLHF. The CDR3 region has the DNA TGTGCCAGCAGCTCAACCGGGACAAGAAATTCACCCCTCCACTTT. Supplemented by reference TRBV5-5 and TRBJ1-6, the full variable domain reads DAGVTQSPTHLIKTRGQQVTLRCSPISGHKSVSWYQQVLGQGPQFIFQYYEKEERGRGNFPDRFSARQFPNYSSELNVNALLLGDSALYLCASSSTGTRNSPLHFGNGTRLTVT.

Ten or more counts support this clonotype. The chain uses TRBV28 and TRBJ2-7; D is possibly TRBD1 or TRBD2 (5 bases each). Germline V gives CDR1 MDHEN, CDR2 SYDVKM. This CDR3 has 13 residues. V lost 8 bases to trimming and J lost 3 bases, with 14 bases between them. CDR3: CASCSGAVYEQYF. The DNA of the CDR3 is TGTGCCAGCTGTTCCGGGGCGGTCTACGAGCAGTACTTC.